The rows below give T cell receptor beta chains drawn from one sample of a study of a mutant IDH1 vaccine in newly diagnosed glioma. TCRdb's table, derived via immunoSEQ multiplex PCR, lists solely in-frame clones and lacks some. The repertoire consists of under 25,000 clones, with about 92% occurring once and the leading ten covering about 1.2%. This specimen was PBMCs, taken from a glioma patient treated with radiotherapy, temozolomide or both. All receptors come from a man aged 35-49 years with glioma. CDR3s leave out the opening cysteine and the closing phenylalanine or tryptophan. The order of the fields is V gene, J gene, CDR3 protein.

V: TRBV2
J: TRBJ1-5
CDR3: ASSTESNQPQH

V: TRBV18
J: TRBJ2-7
CDR3: ASSPGGSSYEQY